These 26 T cell receptor beta chains were all obtained from the same sample, sequenced in a study of monozygotic twins with cystic fibrosis (dated by TCRdb to the early 2020s). Libraries were built with the immunoSEQ multiplex PCR assay. Here the immuneACCESS table is served through TCRdb, limited to in-frame sequences with V and J called. Missing clones are a known gap in these copies; in checked studies unresolved V genes cover under half, and the rest lacks a known reason. The sample table shows over 20,000 clones, and around 90% are seen once. In total, the top ten clones hold 0.29% of the sample. Sequencing was done on a sample of blood. The origin of the receptors is a girl aged 2 to 10 with cystic fibrosis.

This clone showed up just once. V is TRBV9 and J is TRBJ1-2; D is uncertain. The CDR3 is 15 residues long. V lost 0 bases to trimming and J lost 4 bases, with 13 bases between them. CDR1 is SGDLS, CDR2 YYNGEE, per germline. CDR3 nucleotide sequence: TGTGCCAGCAGCGTAGCTCAAGGTTTGTCCTATGGCTACACCTTC. Amino acids: CASSVAQGLSYGYTF.

CDR3 residues: CASSLTGGDYNEQFF. CDR3 DNA sequence: TGTGCCAGCAGCTTAACGGGGGGTGACTACAATGAGCAGTTCTTC. This chain joins TRBV7-4 and TRBJ2-1, with 7 bases that match TRBD2. There are 15 residues in the CDR3. Germline-derived CDR1 and CDR2 are SGHVT and SQSDAQ. The trim removed 2 bases at V and 3 bases at J, leaving 4 bases unmatched.

CDR3 residues: CASSLQGTSTDTQYF. The CDR3 DNA is TGCGCCAGCAGCTTGCAGGGGACAAGCACAGATACGCAGTATTTT. J is TRBJ2-3 and V is TRBV5-1; TRBD1 might be the D (6 bases). The germline V gene has CDR1 SGHRS and CDR2 YFSETQ. The V gene lost 1 base and the J gene lost 0 bases, with 9 bases spanning the gap. The length of the CDR3 is 15 residues.

The rearrangement uses TRBV6-6 and TRBJ1-3, with D perhaps TRBD1 (5 bases). V was shortened by 2 bases and J by 0 bases, with 11 bases between the two germline ends. The CDR3 is made up of 16 amino acids. Germline CDR1 MNHNY, CDR2 SVGAGI (reference sequence). CDR3 sequence reads: CASSYGREDSGNTIYF. CDR3 DNA sequence: TGTGCCAGCAGTTACGGCAGGGAGGACTCTGGAAACACCATATATTTT.

The V call is TRBV6-5, the J call TRBJ1-6, with D maybe TRBD1 (5 bases). Germline V CDR1 and CDR2: MNHEY, SVGAGI. With 8 bases removed from V and 9 bases from J, the gap between germline ends came to 17 bases. The length of the CDR3 is 14 residues. The DNA of the CDR3 is TGTGCCAGCTCTTCCAGGGCTGTGAGTTCACCCCTCCACTTT. It is translated as CASSSRAVSSPLHF.

This clone was seen a handful of times. V usage is TRBV12-5 and J usage is TRBJ1-1; no firm D call. Per the germline V gene, CDR1 is LGHNT and CDR2 is FRNRAP. V lost 2 bases to trimming and J lost 6 bases, with 22 bases between them. CDR3 length: 17 residues. The CDR3 DNA follows: TGTGCTAGTGGTTTGACCCCCCGGAGGCACGTGCCCCCTGAAGCTTTCTTT. Its translation is CASGLTPRRHVPPEAFF.

This rearrangement joins TRBV9 to TRBJ1-5; no reliable D call. V was pared by 3 bases and J by 0 bases, with 4 bases between. The CDR3 is 13 amino acids. Germline V gives CDR1 SGDLS, CDR2 YYNGEE. CDR3 loop: CASSDGSNQPQHF. The CDR3 DNA reads TGTGCCAGCAGCGACGGTAGCAATCAGCCCCAGCATTTT.

This clone was observed once. This chain connects TRBV13 to TRBJ2-7; 8 bases map to TRBD1. Germline V gene data show CDR1 as PRHDT and CDR2 as FYEKMQ (reference sequence). The CDR3 is 16 residues long. V was clipped by 3 bases and J by 2 bases; unmatched bases: 9. The CDR3 nucleotides read TGTGCCAGCAGCTTCCAATCGGACAGGGAGGCCTACGAGCAGTACTTC. Amino acids: CASSFQSDREAYEQYF. Drawing the rest from reference TRBV13 and TRBJ2-7, the complete variable domain is AAGVIQSPRHLIKEKRETATLKCYPIPRHDTVYWYQQGPGQDPQFLISFYEKMQSDKGSIPDRFSAQQFSDYHSELNMSSLELGDSALYFCASSFQSDREAYEQYFGPGTRLTVT.

The chain is built from TRBV13 and TRBJ1-2; no definite D call. V lost 6 bases and J 4 bases, leaving 18 bases between the germline ends. The length of the CDR3 is 15 residues. CDR1 and CDR2 from the germline V gene are PRHDT and FYEKMQ (reference sequence). As DNA, the CDR3 is TGTGCCAGCAGGTCCCTCGACACATCCTTCTATGGCTACACCTTC. It is translated as CASRSLDTSFYGYTF.

This chain links TRBV12-5 with TRBJ2-7; TRBD1 aligns across 8 bases. V was clipped by 4 bases and J by 3 bases; unmatched bases: 2. The germline CDR1 and CDR2 sequences are LGHNT and FRNRAP. This CDR3 comprises 13 residues. The CDR3 protein is CASGSDRVYEQYF. Here the CDR3 DNA reads TGTGCTAGTGGTTCGGACAGGGTCTACGAGCAGTACTTC.

A remark on this clone: The junction and the germline gene differ at one end; a read error may be behind it. The chain employs TRBV27 and TRBJ1-5, with D uncertain. Germline loops: CDR1 MNHEY, CDR2 SMNVEV (reference sequence). This CDR3 contains 12 residues. The CDR3 DNA follows: TGTGCTAGCAGTTTCCTCAATCAGCCCCAGCATTTT. Protein product: CASSFLNQPQHF.

This clone was picked up one time. The chain links TRBV2 to TRBJ2-6, with TRBD2 matching 10 bases. Germline CDR1 SNHLY, CDR2 FYNNEI. CDR3 length equals 17 residues. The V and J ends lost 5 bases and 0 bases, in that order; junction bases with no gene match: 4. CDR3 protein: CASSLAGGHSGANVLTF. The CDR3 DNA sequence: TGTGCCAGCAGTTTAGCGGGGGGCCACTCTGGGGCCAACGTCCTGACTTTC. The entire variable domain, with the rest obtained from reference TRBV2 and TRBJ2-6, is as follows: EPEVTQTPSHQVTQMGQEVILRCVPISNHLYFYWYRQILGQKVEFLVSFYNNEISEKSEIFDDQFSVERPDGSNFTLKIRSTKLEDSAMYFCASSLAGGHSGANVLTFGAGSRLTVL.

The chain has TRBV7-2 and TRBJ1-1; no clear D gene. Germline V gene data show CDR1 as SGHTA and CDR2 as FQGNSA. The CDR3 covers 14 residues. The V gene lost 6 bases and the J gene lost 0 bases, with 11 bases spanning the gap. The CDR3 sequence is CASRLRSLNTEAFF. The CDR3 nucleotides are TGTGCCAGCAGATTGAGGAGTTTGAACACTGAAGCTTTCTTT.

This rearrangement joins TRBV4-3 to TRBJ2-1; maybe TRBD2 (6 bases). V was shortened by 1 base and J by 1 base, with 8 bases between the two germline ends. Germline-derived CDR1 and CDR2 are LGHNA and YSLEER. There are 15 residues in the CDR3. CDR3 sequence (DNA): TGCGCCAGCAGCCAAGGGGGACTGTCCTACAATGAGCAGTTCTTC. Its protein product is CASSQGGLSYNEQFF.

This chain links TRBV7-6 with TRBJ1-1; TRBD1 might be the D (6 bases). Trimming removed 3 bases from V and 3 bases from J, with 17 bases in between. The CDR3 runs 16 residues. Looked up from germline, CDR1 is SGHVS and CDR2 is FNYEAQ. CDR3 in amino acids: CASSFQRGKGDTEAFF. CDR3 nucleotides: TGTGCCAGCAGCTTCCAGAGGGGGAAAGGGGACACTGAAGCTTTCTTT.

The V gene is TRBV28, the J gene TRBJ1-1; a possible D gene is TRBD1 (5 bases). The CDR3 is 14 residues long. Germline lookup yields CDR1 MDHEN and CDR2 SYDVKM. V gave up 6 bases and J gave up 5 bases, with 16 bases separating them. Here the CDR3 reads CASRSTREDTEAFF. CDR3 nucleotides: TGTGCCAGCAGGTCGACCAGGGAAGATACTGAAGCTTTCTTT.

V is TRBV11-3 and J is TRBJ2-7, with D possibly being TRBD1 (6 bases). Germline values: CDR1 SGHNT, CDR2 YENEEA. The CDR3 consists of 14 residues. V was shortened by 4 bases and J by 1 base, with 11 bases between the two germline ends. DNA for the CDR3: TGTGCCAGCAGCTCCTACAGGGATTCCTACGAGCAGTACTTC. It is translated as CASSSYRDSYEQYF.

The chain is built from TRBV2 and TRBJ2-1; 13 bases map to TRBD2. Trimming removed 4 bases from V and 6 bases from J; junction bases left unmatched: 6. The CDR3 runs to 16 residues. CDR1 is SNHLY, CDR2 FYNNEI, per germline. The CDR3 region has the DNA TGTGCCAGCAGTGCCCCGGGACTAGCGGGGATCAATGAGCAGTTCTTC. It specifies CASSAPGLAGINEQFF.

V is TRBV5-6 and J is TRBJ2-5; TRBD2 matches at 8 bases. The CDR3 runs to 15 residues. Germline CDR1 and CDR2: SGHDT and YYEEEE. V lost 0 bases to trimming and J lost 2 bases; unmatched junction nucleotides: 3. The CDR3 bases are TGTGCCAGCAGCTTGGACCCGGGGGGGCAAGAGACCCAGTACTTC. Translation: CASSLDPGGQETQYF.

V usage is TRBV19 and J usage is TRBJ2-5; D gene uncertain. This CDR3 comprises 13 residues. Between the trimmed V and J ends, which lost 4 bases and 2 bases, there was a span of 8 bases. Per germline, CDR1 LNHDA and CDR2 SQIVND (reference sequence). Here the CDR3 DNA reads TGTGCCAGTAGTAGGGTGGGGCAAGAGACCCAGTACTTC. This gives the protein CASSRVGQETQYF.

This clone appeared a single time. The chain links TRBV18 to TRBJ1-6, with 7 bases that match TRBD1. The CDR3 is 17 residues long. The germline V gene encodes CDR1 KGHSH and CDR2 LQKENI. J was trimmed by 5 bases and V by 0 bases; bases with no gene match: 7. CDR3 in DNA: TGTGCCAGCTCACCACCGTCGACAGGGCTAGATAATTCACCCCTCCACTTT. Translation gives CASSPPSTGLDNSPLHF.

This sequence joins TRBV7-6 and TRBJ2-7; no clear D gene. Germline V CDR1 and CDR2: SGHVS, FNYEAQ. The CDR3 totals 13 residues. The V end was cut by 7 bases, the J end by 5 bases, with 15 bases between. The CDR3 DNA reads as TGTGCCAGCATATCAAGGGTGTGCCACGAGCAGTACTTC. Its translation: CASISRVCHEQYF.

A few counts support this clone. This chain connects TRBV7-9 to TRBJ1-2; D remains unclear. This CDR3 region has 14 residues. Germline V lookup: CDR1 SEHNR, CDR2 FQNEAQ (reference sequence). The V end lost 1 base, the J end lost 1 base, and 7 bases lay between the germline ends. DNA of the CDR3: TGTGCCAGCAGCTTAGTACCGGGTAACTATGGCTACACCTTC. Its protein product is CASSLVPGNYGYTF.

This clone has only a few counts. The chain has TRBV10-1 and TRBJ1-2; D uncertain. Germline CDR1 and CDR2: WNHNN and SYGVQD (reference sequence). The CDR3 is 15 amino acids. V was clipped by 3 bases and J by 0 bases, with 11 bases between them. In nucleotides, the CDR3 is TGCGCCAGCAGTGACATTAAGAGAGCTAACTATGGCTACACCTTC. Translating it yields CASSDIKRANYGYTF.

This rearrangement joins TRBV18 to TRBJ1-3, with D possibly being TRBD1 (6 bases). The CDR3 covers 15 residues. Germline loops: CDR1 KGHSH, CDR2 LQKENI. Trimming removed 1 base at V and 4 bases at J, with 11 bases between. The CDR3: CASSPLAGTGNTIYF. DNA of the CDR3: TGTGCCAGCTCACCACTTGCTGGGACAGGAAACACCATATATTTT. The full variable domain, rest sourced from reference TRBV18 and TRBJ1-3, is NAGVMQNPRHLVRRRGQEARLRCSPMKGHSHVYWYRQLPEEGLKFMVYLQKENIIDESGMPKERFSAEFPKEGPSILRIQQVVRGDSAAYFCASSPLAGTGNTIYFGEGSWLTVV.

The V and J genes are TRBV2 and TRBJ2-1; the match to TRBD2 covers 8 bases. V lost 8 bases and J lost 2; bases outside the gene matches: 8. Germline V gene data show CDR1 as SNHLY and CDR2 as FYNNEI. This CDR3 has 15 residues. The CDR3, as DNA: TGTGCCAGCCAGGCAGCGGGGGACCCCTACAATGAGCAGTTCTTC. It yields the protein CASQAAGDPYNEQFF.